The 19 T cell receptor beta chains below were found in one sample sequenced in a study of blood T cell repertoires in COVID-19. Assay used: immunoSEQ multiplex PCR; TCRdb lists only in-frame clones, some missing. The sample shows almost 400,000 clones, more than 75% of them seen only once. Sequencing was carried out using peripheral blood. These receptors were obtained from a woman aged 60-75 years with COVID-19, enrolled during active disease.

This chain joins TRBV3-1 (or the pseudogene TRBV3-2) and TRBJ2-3; perhaps TRBD1 as D (6 bases). V lost 6 bases and J 6 bases, leaving 13 bases between the germline ends. The germline gives CDR1 LGHDT, CDR2 YNNKEL (reference sequence). The CDR3 is 13 residues long. CDR3 DNA sequence: TGTGCCAGCAGGAGTGGGGGCGGGGATACGCAGTATTTT. It encodes CASRSGGGDTQYF.

This chain links TRBV4-1 with TRBJ1-4; TRBD1 agrees at 11 bases. The ends lost 4 bases at V and 12 bases at J; junction bases unmatched: 10. CDR1 and CDR2 (germline): MGHRA, YSYEKL. CDR3 length equals 15 residues. CDR3 residues: CASSRGQGALEELFF. CDR3 in DNA: TGCGCCAGCAGCCGTGGACAGGGGGCGCTGGAGGAACTGTTTTTT.

The chain links TRBV28 to TRBJ2-7; TRBD2 matches at 14 bases. Germline lookup yields CDR1 MDHEN and CDR2 SYDVKM. V lost 5 bases to trimming and J lost 5 bases; unmatched junction nucleotides: 5. The CDR3 is 15 amino acids. CDR3: CASSLPGLAGDEQYF. In nucleotides, the CDR3 is TGTGCCAGCAGTCTACCGGGACTAGCGGGGGACGAGCAGTACTTC.

The chain links TRBV7-2 to TRBJ1-3; TRBD1 agrees at 8 bases. J lost 5 bases, V lost 4 bases, and 4 bases had no gene match. The germline V gene has CDR1 SGHTA and CDR2 FQGNSA. The CDR3 is 14 amino acids. CDR3 sequence: CASSSGTGRNTIYF. CDR3 coding DNA: TGTGCCAGCAGCTCCGGGACAGGTCGAAACACCATATATTTT.

The CDR3 here is CAMGAILYGYTF. DNA of the CDR3: TGTGCCATGGGGGCAATCCTCTATGGCTACACCTTC. The rearrangement joins TRBV10-3 to TRBJ1-2; D possibly corresponds to TRBD1 (6 bases). V lost 9 bases and J 4 bases, leaving 12 bases between the germline ends. CDR3 length equals 12 residues. In germline, CDR1 is ENHRY, CDR2 SYGVKD.

The chain is built from TRBV28 and TRBJ1-5, with D possibly TRBD1 on 6 matching bases. The germline V gene has CDR1 MDHEN and CDR2 SYDVKM. This CDR3 has 15 residues. With 0 bases removed from V and 6 bases from J, the gap between germline ends came to 12 bases. The CDR3 loop is CASSLWARGGQPQHF. DNA of the CDR3: TGTGCCAGCAGTTTATGGGCCAGGGGCGGTCAGCCCCAGCATTTT. The whole variable domain, filled in from reference TRBV28 and TRBJ1-5, reads DVKVTQSSRYLVKRTGEKVFLECVQDMDHENMFWYRQDPGLGLRLIYFSYDVKMKEKGDIPEGYSVSREKKERFSLILESASTNQTSMYLCASSLWARGGQPQHFGDGTRLSIL.

The CDR3 region is CSVEEGQGLGYTF. CDR3 sequence (DNA): TGCAGCGTTGAAGAGGGACAGGGACTGGGCTACACCTTC. The chain employs TRBV29-1 and TRBJ1-2; 9 nucleotides line up with TRBD1. V lost 0 bases, J lost 8 bases, and 4 bases stayed unmatched. Germline V gene data show CDR1 as SQVTM and CDR2 as ANQGSEA. CDR3 length equals 13 residues.

The rearrangement uses TRBV9 and TRBJ2-3; 7 nucleotides agree with TRBD2. The CDR3 sequence is 15 residues long. V shed 0 bases, J shed 1 base, and the junction held 2 bases outside the gene matches. The V gene's germline CDR1 is SGDLS and CDR2 YYNGEE. CDR3: CASSVELAGTDTQYF. CDR3 DNA sequence: TGTGCCAGCAGCGTAGAGCTAGCGGGCACAGATACGCAGTATTTT.

This chain connects TRBV6-5 to TRBJ2-7, with 7 bases identical to TRBD1. J lost 2 bases, V lost 6 bases, and 4 bases had no gene match. CDR1 is MNHEY, CDR2 SVGAGI, per germline. The CDR3 contains 13 residues. The CDR3 DNA is TGTGCCAGCAGCATTGGACAGGCCTACGAGCAGTACTTC. Protein sequence: CASSIGQAYEQYF.

The gene calls are TRBV6-1 and TRBJ1-6; the D gene is possibly TRBD1 (5 bases). There are 16 residues in the CDR3. In germline, CDR1 is MNHNS, CDR2 SASEGT. With 4 bases removed from V and 2 bases from J, the gap between germline ends came to 12 bases. This chain's CDR3 is CASSGRTRAYNSPLHF. CDR3 DNA sequence: TGTGCCAGCAGTGGAAGGACCAGGGCCTATAATTCACCCCTCCACTTT.

V gene TRBV5-1 combines with J gene TRBJ2-7, with TRBD1 identical over 8 bases. This CDR3 is built from 13 residues. Germline V lookup: CDR1 SGHRS, CDR2 YFSETQ. V lost 8 bases, J lost 1 base, and 5 bases stayed unmatched. The CDR3 reads CASSTGGSYEQYF. The CDR3, as DNA: TGCGCCAGTAGCACAGGGGGTTCCTACGAGCAGTACTTC.

V usage is TRBV7-3 and J usage is TRBJ2-1; 11 bases fit TRBD1. V lost 3 bases, J lost 6 bases, and 7 bases stayed unmatched. This CDR3 has 16 residues. Germline V lookup: CDR1 SGHTA, CDR2 FQGTGA. CDR3 region: CASSLVPGQGGNEQFF. Here the CDR3 DNA reads TGTGCCAGCAGCTTGGTCCCGGGACAGGGGGGCAATGAGCAGTTCTTC.

This clone was seen a handful of times. The chain combines TRBV6-5 with TRBJ2-1, with D possibly TRBD2 on 5 matching bases. The CDR3 has 16 amino acids. The V end was cut by 0 bases, the J end by 7 bases, with 16 bases between. In germline, CDR1 is MNHEY, CDR2 SVGAGI. CDR3 nucleotides: TGTGCCAGCAGTTACTCAGAATCGGGGATCTCAAATGAGCAGTTCTTC. It is translated as CASSYSESGISNEQFF.

The chain links TRBV6-5 to TRBJ1-3; 7 bases are shared with TRBD1. V dropped 6 bases and J dropped 0; count of bases not matched to a gene: 5. The CDR3 runs to 15 residues. Germline V gives CDR1 MNHEY, CDR2 SVGAGI. Here the CDR3 reads CASSLGQLSGNTIYF. The CDR3 DNA reads as TGTGCCAGCAGCCTGGGACAGCTCTCTGGAAACACCATATATTTT.

V and J are TRBV4-1 and TRBJ2-2; D might be TRBD1 (6 bases). V was trimmed by 4 bases and J by 6 bases, leaving 18 bases between them. The CDR3 length is 16 residues. Germline V gene lookup returns CDR1 MGHRA and CDR2 YSYEKL. The CDR3: CASSPGVLNRAGELFF. CDR3 DNA: TGCGCCAGCAGCCCAGGGGTACTAAACAGGGCCGGGGAGCTGTTTTTT.

V usage is TRBV3-1 (or the pseudogene TRBV3-2) and J usage is TRBJ2-7; no definite D call. This CDR3 spans 15 amino acids. Trimming took 5 bases from V and 4 from J, leaving 18 bases between them. CDR1 is LGHDT, CDR2 YNNKEL, per germline (reference sequence). The CDR3 reads CASSSFGQAIYEQYF. CDR3 sequence (DNA): TGTGCCAGCAGCTCTTTTGGCCAAGCGATATACGAGCAGTACTTC.

As to this clone: The sample has other DNA sequences that encode this CDR3 too. CDR3 sequence: CASSLDSYGYTF. CDR3 sequence (DNA): TGCGCCAGCAGCTTGGACAGCTATGGCTACACCTTC. The chain couples TRBV5-1 to TRBJ1-2; no clear D. Germline V lookup: CDR1 SGHRS, CDR2 YFSETQ. V shed 0 bases and J shed 4 bases, with 4 bases lying between them. The CDR3 spans 12 residues.

This clone was counted once. This chain joins TRBV5-6 and TRBJ2-7; TRBD2 is a possible D gene (6 bases). The V gene lost 1 base and the J gene lost 1 base, with 12 bases spanning the gap. CDR1 is SGHDT and CDR2 is YYEEEE in the germline V gene. This CDR3 spans 15 amino acids. The CDR3 here is CASSLFQRVSYEQYF. The CDR3 DNA sequence: TGTGCCAGCAGCTTGTTCCAGCGGGTTTCCTACGAGCAGTACTTC.

This chain connects TRBV30 to TRBJ2-1; TRBD2 aligns across 8 bases. The V and J ends lost 4 bases and 6 bases, in that order; junction bases with no gene match: 11. The length of the CDR3 is 15 residues. Looked up from germline, CDR1 is GTSNPN and CDR2 is SVGIG (reference sequence). DNA of the CDR3: TGTGCCTGGACCCTCGGGGGGGCCGGGCCCAATGAGCAGTTCTTC. This gives the protein CAWTLGGAGPNEQFF.